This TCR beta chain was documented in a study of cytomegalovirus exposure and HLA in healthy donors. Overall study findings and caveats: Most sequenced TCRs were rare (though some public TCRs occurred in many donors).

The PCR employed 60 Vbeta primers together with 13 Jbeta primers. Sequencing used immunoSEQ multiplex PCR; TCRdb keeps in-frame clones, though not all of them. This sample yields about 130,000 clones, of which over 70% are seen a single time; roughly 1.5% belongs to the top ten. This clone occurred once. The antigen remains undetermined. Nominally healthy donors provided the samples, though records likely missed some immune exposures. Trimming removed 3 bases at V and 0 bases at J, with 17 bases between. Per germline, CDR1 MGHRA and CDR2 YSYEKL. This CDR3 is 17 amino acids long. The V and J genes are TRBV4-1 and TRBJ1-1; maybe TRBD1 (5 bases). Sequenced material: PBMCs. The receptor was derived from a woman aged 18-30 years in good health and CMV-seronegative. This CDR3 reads CASSHLGGVLMNTEAFF. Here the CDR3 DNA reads TGCGCCAGCAGCCATTTGGGGGGGGTCCTCATGAACACTGAAGCTTTCTTT.